This T cell receptor (beta chain) was sequenced during a study of spatial heterogeneity in lung cancer. Background on the study: Where present, follow-up PBMC were sequenced a median of around two years after resection. Raw reads contained each unique TCR and UMI combination more than ten times on average. Study outcomes and limitations: Blood showed ubiquitous tumor TCRs more often at resection than at routine follow-up.

The presence of a unique molecular identifier marked each TCR cDNA molecule. TCRdb reprocessed the 5' RACE reads with MiXCR, giving one entry per CDR3 protein. The data show under 150,000 distinct CDR3 sequences, 9% to 15% seen once. The germline CDR1 and CDR2 sequences are DFQATT and SNEGSKA (reference sequence). CDR3 size: 11 residues. V was cut by 3 bases and J by 4 bases, with 7 bases left in between. A few counts support this clonotype. Its antigen is undetermined. Time point described: blood at routine non-recurrence follow-up after resection. Sequencing was performed on whole RNA extracted from tumor and nontumor lung tissue, or from frozen PBMC, and the material was left unsorted.

The input for sequencing was PBMCs, taken at follow-up. The clonotype originates from a male donor with early-stage non-small cell lung cancer. The chain employs TRBV20-1 and TRBJ2-7; unclear D gene. CDR3: CSARVQYEQYF. As DNA, the CDR3 is TGCAGTGCTAGGGTTCAATACGAGCAGTACTTC.